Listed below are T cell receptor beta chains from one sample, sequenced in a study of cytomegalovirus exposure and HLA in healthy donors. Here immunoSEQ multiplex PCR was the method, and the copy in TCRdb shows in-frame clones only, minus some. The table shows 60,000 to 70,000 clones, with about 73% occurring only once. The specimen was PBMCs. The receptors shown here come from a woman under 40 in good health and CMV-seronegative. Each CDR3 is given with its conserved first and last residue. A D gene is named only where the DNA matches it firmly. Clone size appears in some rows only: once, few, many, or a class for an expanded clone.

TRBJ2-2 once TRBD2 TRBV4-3 CASSQAPTSGEEYRADTGELFF TGCGCCAGCAGCCAGGCCCCGACTAGCGGGGAAGAATATCGGGCGGACACCGGGGAGCTGTTTTTT
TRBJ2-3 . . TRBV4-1 CASSHSQTGRYSTDTQYF TGCGCCAGCAGCCACTCACAGACAGGACGCTATAGCACAGATACGCAGTATTTT
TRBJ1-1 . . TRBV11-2 CASSLVGDTEAFF TGTGCCAGCAGCTTAGTAGGGGACACTGAAGCTTTCTTT
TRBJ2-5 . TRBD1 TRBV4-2 CASSQQDRGPETQYF TGTGCCAGCAGCCAGCAAGACAGGGGGCCCGAGACCCAGTACTTC
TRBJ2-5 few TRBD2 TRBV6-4 CASSELAGGQETQYF TGTGCCAGCAGTGAACTAGCGGGGGGGCAAGAGACCCAGTACTTC
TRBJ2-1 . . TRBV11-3 CASSLGAADYNEQFF TGTGCCAGCAGCTTAGGCGCGGCGGACTACAATGAGCAGTTCTTC
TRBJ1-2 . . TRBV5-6 CASSRNGLNYGYTF TGTGCCAGCAGCCGAAATGGACTAAACTATGGCTACACCTTC
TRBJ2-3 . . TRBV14 CASSQWQGTVTDTQYF TGTGCCAGCAGCCAGTGGCAGGGGACGGTGACAGATACGCAGTATTTT
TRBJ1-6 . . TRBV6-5 CASSGEQGRNSPLHF TGTGCCAGCAGTGGCGAACAGGGTCGTAATTCACCCCTCCACTTT
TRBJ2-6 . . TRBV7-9 CASRTGRGGANVLTF TGTGCCAGCCGGACGGGCAGGGGAGGGGCCAACGTCCTGACTTTC
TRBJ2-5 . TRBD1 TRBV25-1 CASSSPGQPQETQYF TGTGCCAGCAGTTCTCCGGGACAGCCTCAAGAGACCCAGTACTTC
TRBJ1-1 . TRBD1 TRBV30 CAWSWGNRGWDTEAFF TGTGCCTGGAGTTGGGGAAACAGGGGTTGGGACACTGAAGCTTTCTTT